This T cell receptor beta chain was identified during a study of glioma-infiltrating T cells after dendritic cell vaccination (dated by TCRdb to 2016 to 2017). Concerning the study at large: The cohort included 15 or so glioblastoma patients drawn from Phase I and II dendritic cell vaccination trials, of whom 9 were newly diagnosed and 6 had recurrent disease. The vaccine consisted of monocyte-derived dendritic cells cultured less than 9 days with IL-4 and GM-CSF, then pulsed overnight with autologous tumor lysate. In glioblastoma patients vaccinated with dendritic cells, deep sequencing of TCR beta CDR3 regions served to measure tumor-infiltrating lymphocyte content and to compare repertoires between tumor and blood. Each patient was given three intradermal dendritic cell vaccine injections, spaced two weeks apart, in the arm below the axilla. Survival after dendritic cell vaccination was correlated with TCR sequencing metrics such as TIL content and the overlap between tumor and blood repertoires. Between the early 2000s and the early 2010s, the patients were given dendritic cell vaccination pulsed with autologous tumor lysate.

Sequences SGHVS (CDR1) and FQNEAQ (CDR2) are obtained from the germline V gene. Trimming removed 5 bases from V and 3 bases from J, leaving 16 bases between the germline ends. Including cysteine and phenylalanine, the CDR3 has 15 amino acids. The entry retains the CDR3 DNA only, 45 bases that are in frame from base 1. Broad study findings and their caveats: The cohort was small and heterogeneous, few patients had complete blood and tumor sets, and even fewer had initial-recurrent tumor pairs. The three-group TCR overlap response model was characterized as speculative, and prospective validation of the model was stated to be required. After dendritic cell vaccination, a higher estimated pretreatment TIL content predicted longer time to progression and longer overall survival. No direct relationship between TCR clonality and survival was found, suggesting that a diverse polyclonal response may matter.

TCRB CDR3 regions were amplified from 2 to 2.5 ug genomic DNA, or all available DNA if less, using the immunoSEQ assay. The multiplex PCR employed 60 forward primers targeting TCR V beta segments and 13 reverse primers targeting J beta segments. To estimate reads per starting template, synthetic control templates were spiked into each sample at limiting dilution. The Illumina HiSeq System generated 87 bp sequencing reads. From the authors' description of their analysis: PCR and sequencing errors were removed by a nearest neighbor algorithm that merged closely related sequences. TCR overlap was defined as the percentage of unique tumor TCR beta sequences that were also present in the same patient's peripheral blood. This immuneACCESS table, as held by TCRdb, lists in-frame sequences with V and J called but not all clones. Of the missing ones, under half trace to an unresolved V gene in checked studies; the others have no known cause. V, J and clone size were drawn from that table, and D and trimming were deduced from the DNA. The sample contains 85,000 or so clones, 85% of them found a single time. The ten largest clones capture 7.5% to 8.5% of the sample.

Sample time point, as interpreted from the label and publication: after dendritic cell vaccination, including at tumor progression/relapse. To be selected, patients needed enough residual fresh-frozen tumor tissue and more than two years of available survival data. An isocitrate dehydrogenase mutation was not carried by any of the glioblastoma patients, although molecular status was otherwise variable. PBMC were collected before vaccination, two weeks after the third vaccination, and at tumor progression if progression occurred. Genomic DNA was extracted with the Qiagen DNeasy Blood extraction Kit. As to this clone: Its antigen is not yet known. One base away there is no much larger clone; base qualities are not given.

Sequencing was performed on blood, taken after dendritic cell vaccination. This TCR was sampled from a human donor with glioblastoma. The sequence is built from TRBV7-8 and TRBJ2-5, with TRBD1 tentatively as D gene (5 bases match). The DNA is TGTGCCAGCAGCCTCGACAGATATGGAAAAGAGACCCAGTACTTC. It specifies CASSLDRYGKETQYF.